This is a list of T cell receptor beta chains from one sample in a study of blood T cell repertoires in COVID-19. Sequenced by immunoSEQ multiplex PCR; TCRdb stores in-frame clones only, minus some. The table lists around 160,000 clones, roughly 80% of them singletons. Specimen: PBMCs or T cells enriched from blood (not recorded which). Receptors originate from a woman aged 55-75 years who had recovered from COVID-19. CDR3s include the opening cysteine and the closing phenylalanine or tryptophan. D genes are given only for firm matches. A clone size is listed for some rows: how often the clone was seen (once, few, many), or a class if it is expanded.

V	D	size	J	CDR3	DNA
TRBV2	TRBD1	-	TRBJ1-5	CASRNRGNNQPQHF	TGTGCCAGCAGAAACAGGGGGAACAATCAGCCCCAGCATTTT
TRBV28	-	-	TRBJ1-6	CASSFLEHSRSPLHF	TGTGCCAGCAGTTTTCTCGAACATTCGAGGTCACCCCTCCACTTT
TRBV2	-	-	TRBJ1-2	CASILDQGPNYGYTF	TGTGCCAGCATTCTTGACCAGGGCCCTAACTATGGCTACACCTTC
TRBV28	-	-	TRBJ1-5	CASRPGRTAGPQHF	TGTGCCAGCAGGCCTGGACGGACTGCTGGTCCCCAGCATTTT
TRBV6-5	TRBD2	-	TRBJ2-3	CASSYGLAGTTDTQYF	TGTGCCAGCAGTTACGGACTAGCGGGGACCACAGATACGCAGTATTTT
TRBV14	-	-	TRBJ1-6	CASSPWTGFNSPLHF	TGTGCCAGCAGTCCCTGGACGGGATTTAATTCACCCCTCCACTTT
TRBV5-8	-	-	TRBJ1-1	CASSPDSFMNTEAFF	TGTGCCAGCAGCCCGGACAGCTTCATGAACACTGAAGCTTTCTTT
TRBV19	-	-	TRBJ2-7	CASSTPGYEQYF	TGTGCCAGTAGTACCCCCGGGTACGAGCAGTACTTC
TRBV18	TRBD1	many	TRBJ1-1	CASSQGGFMNTEAFF	TGTGCCAGCTCACAAGGGGGCTTTATGAACACTGAAGCTTTCTTT
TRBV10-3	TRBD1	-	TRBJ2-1	CAISWGGQGNNEQFF	TGTGCCATCAGCTGGGGGGGACAGGGAAACAATGAGCAGTTCTTC
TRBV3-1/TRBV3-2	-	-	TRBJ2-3	CAVGRGTDTQYF	TGTGCCGTGGGGCGGGGTACAGATACGCAGTATTTT
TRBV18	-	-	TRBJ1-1	CASSPPNRDGTEAFF	TGTGCCAGCTCACCACCGAACAGGGATGGCACTGAAGCTTTCTTT
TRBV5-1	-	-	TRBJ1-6	CASSLAGVNSPLHF	TGCGCCAGCAGCTTGGCAGGGGTAAATTCACCCCTCCACTTT
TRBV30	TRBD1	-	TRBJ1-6	CAWSVDRGNLGSPLHF	TGTGCCTGGAGTGTTGACAGGGGGAACCTTGGCTCACCCCTCCACTTT
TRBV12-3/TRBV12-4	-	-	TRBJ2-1	CASSFLVSEQFF	TGTGCCAGCAGTTTTTTGGTGAGTGAGCAGTTCTTC
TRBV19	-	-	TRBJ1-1	CASSPLSGNTEAFF	TGTGCCAGTAGTCCTTTGAGCGGGAACACTGAAGCTTTCTTT